This TCR beta chain was sequenced for a study of T cell responses to AZD1222 COVID-19 vaccine. Study-wide findings and caveats: Regions 160-218 and 743-854 dominated among vaccine-associated CD4 TCRs spanning spike. Nearly half of spike-specific TCRs reportedly target unmutated variant regions. A mostly white British donor set with more females was recruited, and clonal diversity was possibly underestimated.

With regard to this clone: Antigen: not known.

With 2 bases clipped from V and 10 bases from J, the junction kept 11 bases outside the gene matches. CDR1 is GTSNPN and CDR2 is SVGIG in the germline V gene (reference sequence). This CDR3 is built from 15 residues. This table comes from immunoSEQ multiplex PCR, and its TCRdb copy is limited to in-frame clones, with some not included. The sample has about 170,000 clones, roughly 92% seen once; the top ten hold about 1.6%. J is TRBJ1-6 and V is TRBV30, with TRBD1 matching 7 bases. This sequence originates from an adult in good health. The sample here was peripheral blood, taken on day 0 of AZD1222 vaccination. In nucleotides, the CDR3 is TGTGCCTGGAGTCCCGACAGGGTGTTAAGGTCACCCCTCCACTTT. This gives the protein CAWSPDRVLRSPLHF.